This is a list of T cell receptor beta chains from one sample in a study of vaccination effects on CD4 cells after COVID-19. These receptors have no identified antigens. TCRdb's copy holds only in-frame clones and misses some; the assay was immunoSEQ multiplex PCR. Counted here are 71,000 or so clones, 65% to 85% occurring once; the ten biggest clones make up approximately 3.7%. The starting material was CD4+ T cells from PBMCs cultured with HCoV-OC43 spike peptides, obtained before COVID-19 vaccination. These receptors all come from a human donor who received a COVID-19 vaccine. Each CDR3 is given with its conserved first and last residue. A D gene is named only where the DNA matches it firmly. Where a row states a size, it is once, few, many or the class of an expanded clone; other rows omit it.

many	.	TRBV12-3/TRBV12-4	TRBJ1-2	TGTGCCAGCAGTCAGGCCTACTATGGCTACACCTTC	CASSQAYYGYTF
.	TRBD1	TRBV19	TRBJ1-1	TGTGCCACTAAAGACGGGACAGGCGGTTTTGCTGAAGCTTTCTTT	CATKDGTGGFAEAFF
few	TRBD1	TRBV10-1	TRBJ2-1	TGCGCCAGCAGTAGACAGGGTTCGGTCAATGAGCAGTTCTTC	CASSRQGSVNEQFF
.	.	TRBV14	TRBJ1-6	TGTGCCAGCAGCCAAGCGGACAGAAGTGGTTATTCACCCCTCCACTTT	CASSQADRSGYSPLHF
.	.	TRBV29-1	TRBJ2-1	TGCAGCGCGGGATCTTATCCTTCCTACAATGAGCAGTTCTTC	CSAGSYPSYNEQFF
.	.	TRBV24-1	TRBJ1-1	TGTGCCACCAGTGATCAAACAGGGAGCACTGAAGCTTTCTTT	CATSDQTGSTEAFF
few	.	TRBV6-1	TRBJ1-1	TGTGCCAGCAGTGAGAAAGGGCCAGCTTTCTTT	CASSEKGPAFF
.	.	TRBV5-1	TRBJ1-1	TGCGCCAGCAGCTTGACAGGGAACACTGAAGCTTTCTTT	CASSLTGNTEAFF
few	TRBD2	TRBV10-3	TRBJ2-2	TGTGCCATCAGTGATTCGGGACTAGCGTTGTCCGGGGAGCTGTTTTTT	CAISDSGLALSGELFF
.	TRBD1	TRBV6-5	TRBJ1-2	TGTGCCAGCAGTTACTTGAGGGGGCGAGGCGGCTACACCTTC	CASSYLRGRGGYTF
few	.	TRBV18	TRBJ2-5	TGTGCCAGCTCACGCTCATGGACAGAGACCCAGTACTTC	CASSRSWTETQYF
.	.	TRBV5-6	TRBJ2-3	TGTGCCAGCAGCTTGAAGGGAAGCCTGTCCTACACAGATACGCAGTATTTT	CASSLKGSLSYTDTQYF
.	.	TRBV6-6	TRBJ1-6	TGTGCCAGCAGTTACGAAAGGGTAGGGTCACCCCTCCACTTT	CASSYERVGSPLHF
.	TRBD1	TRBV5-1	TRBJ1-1	TGCGCCAGCAGCCCCACGGATCCATGGGACAGTCTCTTT	CASSPTDPWDSLF
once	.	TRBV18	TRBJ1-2	TGTGCCAGCTCACCACGCGAGTCCTCTAACTATGGCTACACCTTC	CASSPRESSNYGYTF
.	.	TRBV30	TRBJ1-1	TGTGCCTGGAGTGTATCCAGACGAGACACTGAAGCTTTCTTT	CAWSVSRRDTEAFF
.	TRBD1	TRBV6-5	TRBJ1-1	TGTGCCACACAACAGGGGATGTACACTGAAGCTTTCTTT	CATQQGMYTEAFF
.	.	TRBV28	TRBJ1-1	TGTGCCAGCAGTTTGGTGGTCACTGAAGCTTTCTTT	CASSLVVTEAFF
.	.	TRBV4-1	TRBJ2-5	TGCGCCAGCGGACGGATGAGGGGGGAGACCCAGTACTTC	CASGRMRGETQYF
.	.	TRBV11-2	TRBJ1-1	TGTGCCAGCAGCTCCCTCTTGGGCAGGGGCACTGAAGCTTTCTTT	CASSSLLGRGTEAFF
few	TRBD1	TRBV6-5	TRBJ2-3	TGTGCCAGCAGTTACCGCAGGGGGTCTAGCACAGATACGCAGTATTTT	CASSYRRGSSTDTQYF
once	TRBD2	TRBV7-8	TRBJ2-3	TGTGCCAGCAGCTTAGCCCCCGGGACTAGCAAAGTGGATAATACGCAGTATTTT	CASSLAPGTSKVDNTQYF
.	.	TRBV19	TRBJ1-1	TGTGCCAGTAAGGTGATTGGCACTGAAGCTTTCTTT	CASKVIGTEAFF
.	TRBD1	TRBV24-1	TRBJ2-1	TGTGCCACCAGTGATCTAACAGGGGGCTCCTACAATGAGCAGTTCTTC	CATSDLTGGSYNEQFF
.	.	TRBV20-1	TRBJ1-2	TGCAGTGCTACTGAGTGGGTTGGCTACACCTTC	CSATEWVGYTF
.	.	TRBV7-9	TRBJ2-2	TGTGCCAGCAGCTTAGATACTTTCTACACCGGGGAGCTGTTTTTT	CASSLDTFYTGELFF
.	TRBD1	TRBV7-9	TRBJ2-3	TGTGCCAGCAGCGCAGGGACAGGGGGTACAACAGATACGCAGTATTTT	CASSAGTGGTTDTQYF
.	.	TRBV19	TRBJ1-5	TGTGCCAGTAGAGGGGGATCGATTGGGGCAGGCAATCAGCCCCAGCATTTT	CASRGGSIGAGNQPQHF
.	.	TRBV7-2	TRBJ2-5	TGTGCCAGCAGCCAAGGGGAGACCCAGTACTTC	CASSQGETQYF
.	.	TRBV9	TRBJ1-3	TGTGCCAGCAGACCCCCGGGATCAGGAAACACCATATATTTT	CASRPPGSGNTIYF
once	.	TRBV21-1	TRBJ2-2	TGTGCCAGCTATCTCAGGGAGATCTTCGGGGAGCTGTTTTTT	CASYLREIFGELFF
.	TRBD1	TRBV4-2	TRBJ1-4	TGTGCCAGCAGCCAAGGGGACAGTGATGGTGAAAAACTGTTTTTT	CASSQGDSDGEKLFF
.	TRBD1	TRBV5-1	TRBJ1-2	TGCGCCAGCAGCCCAGGGACAGACGACGGCTACACCTTC	CASSPGTDDGYTF
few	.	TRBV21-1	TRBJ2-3	TGTGCCAGCAGCAAAGGGTCGTCTAGCGAAAGCACAGATACGCAGTATTTT	CASSKGSSSESTDTQYF
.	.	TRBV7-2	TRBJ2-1	TGTGCCAGCAGCTTACGGGACTCCAGTGGGAATGAGCAGTTCTTC	CASSLRDSSGNEQFF
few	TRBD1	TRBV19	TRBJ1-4	TGTGCCAGTAGGCCGACCGGGACAGGGGCAGGGAAACTGTTTTTT	CASRPTGTGAGKLFF
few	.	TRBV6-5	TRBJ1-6	TGTGCCAGCAGTCTTTCTACAGGTGTGTCACCCCTCCACTTT	CASSLSTGVSPLHF
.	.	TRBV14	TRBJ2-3	TGTGCCAGCAGCCAAGAACGAGGGATTAGCACAGATACGCAGTATTTT	CASSQERGISTDTQYF
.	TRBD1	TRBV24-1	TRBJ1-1	TGTGCCACCAGTGACGCGAACAGGGGCGCTAGGGGCACTGAAGCTTTCTTT	CATSDANRGARGTEAFF
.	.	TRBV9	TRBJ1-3	TGTGCCAGCAGCGTAGGTCAGGGAAGCTCTGGAAACACCATATATTTT	CASSVGQGSSGNTIYF